This T cell receptor (beta chain) comes out of a study of cytomegalovirus exposure and HLA in healthy donors. Nominally healthy donors were sampled, though unrecorded immune exposures were likely. The CDR3 is 13 residues long. V shed 6 bases and J 6 bases; nucleotides not matched to a gene: 6. Germline V gene sequence: CDR1 LNHDA, CDR2 SQIVND (reference sequence). As regards this clone: As yet, its antigen is unknown.

Study-level findings and limits: A later analysis reportedly found fewer N-insertions in an Asian-associated ancestry cluster than the approximately 730-donor mean.

The PCR was carried out with 60 Vbeta primers and 13 Jbeta primers. Data came from immunoSEQ multiplex PCR; TCRdb stores just in-frame clones and leaves some out. The sample gives some 54,000 clones, 75% to 85% of which show up once; approximately 5.9% is in the top ten. The rearrangement links TRBV19 to TRBJ1-2, with 8 bases aligning to TRBD1. This sequence was found in a male donor in good health and CMV-seronegative. Sequencing used PBMCs. CDR3 DNA sequence: TGTGCCAGTAGAATGGGACAGGCGGATGGCTACACCTTC. Protein sequence: CASRMGQADGYTF.